This T cell receptor beta chain was sequenced in a study of CD4 T cell repertoires and nickel (dated by TCRdb to 2020 to 2021). Library generation was performed with RT-PCR. Sequencing instrument: Illumina MiSeq. Using fastp at Q25 and MiXCR, TCRdb reprocessed the public reads and kept productive beta chains. Every entry covers one CDR3 protein and lists the most common genes and DNA from its rows. Recorded for this sample are more than 150 distinct CDR3 sequences; around 78% of them occurred a single time. The ten largest clones add up to less than 20% of the sample. Turning to this clonotype: This clone's antigen is unknown. No qualities accompany the bases; no much larger clone lies one base away.

A distance of 19 bases separates the germline ends of V and J, which lose 1 base and 6 bases respectively. Taken from cysteine to phenylalanine, the CDR3 has 17 residues. Of the read, only the CDR3 DNA is kept; its 51 bases are in frame from base 1. For CDR1 and CDR2, the germline V gene lists SGDLS and YYNGEE. The sequenced material came from CD4+ T cells from blood, not recorded whether cultured. This receptor was obtained from a human donor in a nickel allergy study, with or without nickel allergy (not recorded which). It is not recorded whether this sample comes from one donor or several. The chain is made from TRBV9 and TRBJ2-2, with an unclear D gene assignment. CDR3 region: CASSVYNGPLWAGELFF. The sequenced DNA is TGTGCCAGCAGCGTATACAATGGTCCCCTCTGGGCCGGGGAGCTGTTTTTT.